Included here is one TCR beta chain sequence, with context. Its antigen specificity is not known. Qualities for individual bases were not recorded, and no much larger clone is one base off. The entry originates in a study of shared clonotypes between healthy human individuals (dated by TCRdb to the early 2020s). Background for the entire study: The cohort comprised a couple of women and a few men aged 18 to 49 years. For each donor, CD4 naive and CD4 memory were each given three plates, CD8 naive was given two plates, and CD8 memory was given one plate. The study deeply sequenced blood TCR repertoires of about 5 healthy adults to estimate repertoire size and the extent of clonotype sharing between individuals. Between about 0.85 and 10 billion PBMCs per donor were obtained by leukapheresis. To increase sequencing depth and limit assay-specific biases, different laboratories used diverse techniques to prepare libraries and sequence TCR repertoires. Paper-wide results and their limitations: Naive subsets generally had larger estimated clonotype richness than memory subsets. The genetic and exposure-history diversity represented was limited by the small number of donors. Sharing across several donors was observed for about 4.8% of naive CD4, 3% to 3.5% of naive CD8, 2% to 2.5% of memory CD4, and about 0.39% of memory CD8 clonotypes. Only blood was sampled, and tissue TCR repertoires likely differ from those in blood. Based on pairwise subsampling, the degree of clonotype sharing among donors was expected to be affected by sequencing depth. Rarefaction of sorted-subset datasets indicated incomplete sequencing despite the large sequencing depth. Compared with non-shared clonotypes, the clonotypes found in all four sorted-subset donors had higher generation probabilities.

CDR1 SNHLY and CDR2 FYNNEI were looked up in the germline V gene. Trimming takes 5 bases off V and 1 base off J; junction bases not matched to a gene: 6. The cysteine opens and the phenylalanine closes a CDR3 of 15 amino acids. The retained sequence is limited to the CDR3, 45 bases, with the frame set at the first base. CD8 naive samples consisted of CD45RO-negative cells that were positively selected for CCR7, yielding a CD45RA+CCR7+ population without TemRA cells. The donors were healthy, HIV-negative adults who had no recently reported acute infections or vaccinations. Every donor was a Caucasian adult residing in Nashville, Tennessee, USA. Blood was obtained by leukapheresis, after which PBMCs were separated by Ficoll-Histopaque density gradient centrifugation and cryopreserved in liquid nitrogen vapor phase. Purity and quantity of every magnetically sorted T cell population were checked by analytical flow cytometry. Each sorted fraction had its genomic DNA isolated and then quantified by UV absorbance on a Nanodrop 2000c.

Using the deep immunoSEQ assay, TCR CDR3 regions were amplified from genomic DNA by multiplex PCR. For each cell subset, the extracted genomic DNA was distributed evenly across all wells of several immunoSEQ 96-well plates, and each plate served as one replicate. For sorted subsets, about 210 ng of genomic DNA, equivalent to 25,000 to 35,000 T cell genomes, went into each replicate PCR. Purified libraries were quantified with a Qubit 3.0 fluorometer, sized on a Bioanalyzer 2100, and re-quantified with the KAPA Library Quantification kit. Every immunoSEQ 96-well plate was sequenced on a dedicated single-read 150-cycle Illumina NextSeq 550 flow cell. As for the original processing: Because only junctional sequences without quality scores were contained in the immunoSEQ output, filtering matching that applied to full-length reads could not be performed. To assign V/J genes and CDR3, sequences were annotated against IMGT germline references using PyIR, a Python wrapper for IgBLAST v1.9. Reads were filtered out if the reads had weak V/J assignments (E-value above 1e-6), no CDR3, stop codons, out-of-frame junctions, or ambiguous translated residues. V3J clonotypes were defined as sequences sharing the same inferred V gene, J gene, and CDR3 amino acid sequence. The percentage overlap between two repertoires was calculated by dividing the number of shared unique clonotypes by the size of the smaller repertoire. Repertoire richness was assessed with RTK rarefaction, the Chao1 estimator, and Recon v2.1 estimates of unobserved clonotypes. Generation probabilities were computed with OLGA for all TCRbeta clonotypes obtained by the gDNA method from several donors. The immuneACCESS repertoire file appears here via TCRdb, limited to in-frame rearrangements. These files lack a portion of the clones; in checked studies, under half of the deficit traces to unresolved V genes, and the cause of the others is not known. Clone size and V and J calls were adopted from that table, with D and trimming inferred from the DNA. The sample profile shows millions of clones; 85% to 95% of them were found once. The top ten hold about 1.1% of the sample.

The TCR was taken from a man aged 18 to 29 in good health. The sequenced material came from naive CD8+ T cells sorted from blood. The intended sense of this specimen's cell subset or site label: CD45RA+CCR7+. The receptor chain draws on TRBV2 and TRBJ2-7; 9 bases in the junction line up with TRBD1. CDR3 loop: CASSTGTGTSYEQYF. The nucleotide sequence is TGTGCCAGCAGTACCGGGACAGGGACGTCCTACGAGCAGTACTTC.